This T cell receptor beta chain was recorded in a study of blood T cell repertoires in COVID-19. At the level of the study: The origin of the acute and convalescent COVID-19 samples was the United States, Italy and Spain. Nucleic acid was either cDNA or gDNA, and it came from T cells, B-cell-depleted T cells, or PBMCs.

Looked up from germline, CDR1 is GTSNPN and CDR2 is SVGIG (reference sequence). Trimming shortened V by 2 bases and J by 5 bases, and 10 bases separated the two germline ends. This CDR3 has 13 residues. Per the study methods: The assay estimated nucleated cells by amplifying reference gene primers. Generated by immunoSEQ multiplex PCR, the TCRdb table keeps only in-frame clones and is missing some. The D gene and trimming were derived from the DNA, and the V and J assignments and clone size from that table. Among roughly 120,000 clones, about 86% were seen once, and the ten largest hold around 2.1%. This sequence was found in a woman aged 50 to 60 with acute or convalescent COVID-19. The genes are TRBV30 and TRBJ1-5; D unclear. The sample taken for sequencing was peripheral blood. The CDR3 is CAWSNRRDQPQHF. In DNA form, the CDR3 reads TGTGCCTGGAGTAACCGCCGGGATCAGCCCCAGCATTTT.